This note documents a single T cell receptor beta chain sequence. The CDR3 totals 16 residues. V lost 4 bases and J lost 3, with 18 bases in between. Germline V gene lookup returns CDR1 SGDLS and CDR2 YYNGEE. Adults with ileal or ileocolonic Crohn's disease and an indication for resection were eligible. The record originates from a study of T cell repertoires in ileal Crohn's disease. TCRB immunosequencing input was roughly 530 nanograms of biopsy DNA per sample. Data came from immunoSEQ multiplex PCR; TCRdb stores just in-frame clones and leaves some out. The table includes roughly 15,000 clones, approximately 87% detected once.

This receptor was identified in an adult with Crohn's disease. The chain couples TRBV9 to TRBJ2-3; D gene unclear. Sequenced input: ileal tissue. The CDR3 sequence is CASSSPDSSRTDTQYF. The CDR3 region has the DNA TGTGCCAGCAGCTCCCCCGACTCGTCCCGAACAGATACGCAGTATTTT.